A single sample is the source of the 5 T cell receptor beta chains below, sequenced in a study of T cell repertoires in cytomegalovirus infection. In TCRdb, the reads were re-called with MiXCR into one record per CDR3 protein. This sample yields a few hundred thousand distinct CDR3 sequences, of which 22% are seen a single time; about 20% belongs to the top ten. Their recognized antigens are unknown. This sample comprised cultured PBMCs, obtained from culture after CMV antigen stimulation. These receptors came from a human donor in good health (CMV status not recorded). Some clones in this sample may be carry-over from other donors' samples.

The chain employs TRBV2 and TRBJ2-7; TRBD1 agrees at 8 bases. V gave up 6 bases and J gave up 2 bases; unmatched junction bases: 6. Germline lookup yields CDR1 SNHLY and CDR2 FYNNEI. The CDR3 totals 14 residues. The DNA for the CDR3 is TGTGCCAGCAGCTCGACAGGGGAGCCCTACGAGCAGTACGTC. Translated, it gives CASSSTGEPYEQYV.

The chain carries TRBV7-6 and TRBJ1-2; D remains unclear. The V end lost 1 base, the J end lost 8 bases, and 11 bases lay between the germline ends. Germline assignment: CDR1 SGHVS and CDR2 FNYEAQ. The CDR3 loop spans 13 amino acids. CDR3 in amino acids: CASSLGGLFGYTF. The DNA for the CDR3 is TGTGCCAGCAGCTTAGGAGGGTTGTTCGGCTACACCTTC.

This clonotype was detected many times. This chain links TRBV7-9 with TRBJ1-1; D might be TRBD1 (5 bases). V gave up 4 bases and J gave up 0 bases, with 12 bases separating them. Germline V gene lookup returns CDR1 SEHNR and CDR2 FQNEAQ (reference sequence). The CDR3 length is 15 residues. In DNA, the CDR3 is TGTGCCAGCAGCTCGACTACAGGAATGAACACTGAAGCTTTCTTT. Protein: CASSSTTGMNTEAFF.

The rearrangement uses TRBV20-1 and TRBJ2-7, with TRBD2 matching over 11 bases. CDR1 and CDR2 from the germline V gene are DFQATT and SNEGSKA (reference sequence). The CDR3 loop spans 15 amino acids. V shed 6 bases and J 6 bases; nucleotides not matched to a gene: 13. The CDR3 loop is CSALHSGRALGEQYF. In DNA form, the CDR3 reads TGCAGTGCCCTACATAGCGGGAGGGCCCTGGGCGAGCAGTACTTC.

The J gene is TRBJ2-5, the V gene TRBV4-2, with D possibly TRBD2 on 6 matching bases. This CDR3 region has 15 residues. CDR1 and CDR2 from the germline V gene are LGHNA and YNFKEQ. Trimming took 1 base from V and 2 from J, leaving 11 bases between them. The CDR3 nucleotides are TGTGCCAGCAGCCAAGCACGGGGGAGACAAGAGACCCAGTACTTC. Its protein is CASSQARGRQETQYF.